This T cell receptor (beta chain) is from a study of T cell responses to AZD1222 COVID-19 vaccine. Some clones are missing from TCRdb's copy, which holds only in-frame ones; the method was immunoSEQ multiplex PCR. Among 110,000 or so clones listed, about 87% were seen once. Points from the study as a whole: Among the donors, most were white British and more were female, and clonal diversity was possibly underestimated. Along spike, vaccine-associated CD4 TCRs were found throughout, with dominance at 160-218 and 743-854. Nearly half of the spike-specific TCRs reportedly recognize variant regions that carry no mutations.

Turning to this clone: The antigen is unknown.

Second-dose recipients at about 4 or about 12 weeks were treated as one pooled group. This CDR3 is 18 amino acids long. With 1 base clipped from V and 3 bases from J, the junction kept 12 bases outside the gene matches. Germline V lookup: CDR1 WSHSY, CDR2 SAAADI. The sequence came from an adult who received the AZD1222 COVID-19 vaccine. Sequences were derived from peripheral blood, sampled 28 days after the second AZD1222 dose. The chain links TRBV10-2 to TRBJ2-7; 10 bases are shared with TRBD2. CDR3 protein: CASSEYGSGGFPLYEQYF. The CDR3 DNA is TGCGCCAGCAGTGAGTATGGTAGCGGGGGGTTCCCCCTCTACGAGCAGTACTTC.